This T cell receptor (beta chain) was retrieved from a study of T cell repertoires in cytomegalovirus infection. Germline CDR1 reads MNHNS; CDR2 reads SASEGT. The CDR3 loop spans 14 amino acids. The V end lost 5 bases, the J end lost 4 bases, and 14 bases lay between the germline ends. This clonotype was found a few times. TCRdb re-called the reads with MiXCR, one entry per CDR3 protein. The sample consists of 450,000 to 550,000 distinct CDR3 sequences, approximately 16% of them appearing once. This rearrangement joins TRBV6-1 to TRBJ1-2, with no clear D. The TCR sequence derives from a human donor in good health (CMV status not recorded). Some clones in this sample may be carry-over from other donors' samples. Sample: CD8+ T cells from PBMCs. CDR3 residues: CASSYSEGFYGYTF. Here the CDR3 DNA reads TGTGCCAGCAGTTATAGTGAGGGTTTCTATGGCTACACCTTC.